The sequence of this T cell receptor (beta chain) was determined in a study of breast tumors, draining lymph nodes, adjacent tissues. TCRdb re-called the multiplex PCR reads through MiXCR, storing one row per CDR3 protein. The sample holds about 140,000 distinct CDR3 sequences, roughly 33% seen once. The ends lost 3 bases at V and 5 bases at J; junction bases unmatched: 0. Per the germline V gene, CDR1 is KGHSH and CDR2 is LQKENI. This CDR3 has 12 amino acids. Breast cancer patients provided tissue from their axillary draining lymph nodes. General study points: Tumor repertoires ranked between lymph nodes and nontumor tissue in diversity, with V and J gene preferences.

The sample holds many counts of this clonotype. Its target is not known. Sequenced input: axillary lymph node tissue. The TCR sequence derives from a female donor with breast cancer. Some clones in this sample may be carry-over from other donors' samples. V usage is TRBV18 and J usage is TRBJ2-5; 7 nucleotides align to TRBD1. The CDR3 region is CASSPRGETQYF. For the CDR3, the DNA is TGTGCCAGCTCACCCAGGGGGGAGACCCAGTACTTC.